What follows are 3 T cell receptor beta chains derived from one specimen sequenced in a study of T cell responses to AZD1222 COVID-19 vaccine. Measured with immunoSEQ multiplex PCR; TCRdb has only the in-frame clones, and not every one. The table includes roughly 150,000 clones, about nine tenths detected once. Sequences were derived from peripheral blood, sampled on day 0 of AZD1222 vaccination. Source of these receptors: an adult in good health.

The chain is built from TRBV28 and TRBJ1-1, with a weak D call TRBD1 (6 bases). This CDR3 contains 15 residues. CDR1 is MDHEN and CDR2 is SYDVKM in the germline V gene. V gave up 4 bases and J gave up 1 base, with 13 bases separating them. The CDR3 coding sequence is TGTGCCAGCAGTTCCCAGGACAGTCCGAACACTGAAGCTTTCTTT. This sequence encodes CASSSQDSPNTEAFF.

This sequence joins TRBV3-1 (or the pseudogene TRBV3-2) and TRBJ2-7; TRBD1 matches at 7 bases. The CDR3 covers 16 residues. Germline values: CDR1 LGHDT, CDR2 YNNKEL (reference sequence). V lost 8 bases and J lost 1; bases outside the gene matches: 14. CDR3 sequence: CASAIGGTALSYEQYF. The DNA of the CDR3 is TGTGCCAGCGCTATTGGTGGGACAGCGCTTTCCTACGAGCAGTACTTC.

This clone showed up just a few times. One junction end does not reproduce the germline sequence, and a read error may be involved. The chain employs TRBV7-9 and TRBJ2-3; TRBD2 matches at 9 bases. The CDR3 has 16 residues. Germline assignment: CDR1 SEHNR and CDR2 FQNEAQ (reference sequence). The CDR3 DNA reads TGTGCCAGCACCTTAGGGAGAGCGGGAGGAACAGATACGCAGTATTTT. Translation: CASTLGRAGGTDTQYF.